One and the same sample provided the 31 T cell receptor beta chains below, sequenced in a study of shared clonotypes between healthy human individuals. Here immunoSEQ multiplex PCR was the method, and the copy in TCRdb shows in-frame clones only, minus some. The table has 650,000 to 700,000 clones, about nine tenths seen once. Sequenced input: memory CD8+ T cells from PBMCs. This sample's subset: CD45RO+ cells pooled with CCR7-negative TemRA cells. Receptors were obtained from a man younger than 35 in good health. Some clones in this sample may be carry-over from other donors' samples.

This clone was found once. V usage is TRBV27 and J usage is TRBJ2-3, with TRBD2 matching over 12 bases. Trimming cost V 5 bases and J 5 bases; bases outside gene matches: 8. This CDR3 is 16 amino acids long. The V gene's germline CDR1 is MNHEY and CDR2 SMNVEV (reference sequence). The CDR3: CASSARLAGVQDTQYF. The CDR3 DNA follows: TGTGCCAGCAGTGCAAGACTAGCGGGAGTACAAGATACGCAGTATTTT.

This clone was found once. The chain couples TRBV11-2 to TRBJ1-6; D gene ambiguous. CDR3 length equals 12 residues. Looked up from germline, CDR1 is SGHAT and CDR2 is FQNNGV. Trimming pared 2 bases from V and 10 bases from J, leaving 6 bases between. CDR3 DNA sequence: TGTGCCAGCAGCTTATTTGGGTCACCCCTCCACTTT. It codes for CASSLFGSPLHF.

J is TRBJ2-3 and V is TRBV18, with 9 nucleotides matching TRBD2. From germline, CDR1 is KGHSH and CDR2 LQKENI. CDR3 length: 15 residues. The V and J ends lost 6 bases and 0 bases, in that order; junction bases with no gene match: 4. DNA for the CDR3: TGTGCCAGCTCCCTAACTAGCGGGAGCACAGATACGCAGTATTTT. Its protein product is CASSLTSGSTDTQYF.

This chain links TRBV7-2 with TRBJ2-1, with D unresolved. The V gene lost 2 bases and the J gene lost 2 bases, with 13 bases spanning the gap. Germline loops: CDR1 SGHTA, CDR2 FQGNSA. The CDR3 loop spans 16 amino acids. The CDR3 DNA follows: TGTGCCAGCAGCTTAATAGCAGGAAGAGCCTACAATGAGCAGTTCTTC. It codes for CASSLIAGRAYNEQFF.

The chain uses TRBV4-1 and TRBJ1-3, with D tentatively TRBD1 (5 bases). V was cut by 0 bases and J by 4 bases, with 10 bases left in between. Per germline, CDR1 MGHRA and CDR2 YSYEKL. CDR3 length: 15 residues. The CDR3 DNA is TGCGCCAGCAGCCAAGACGTTAGGGGAGGAAACACCATATATTTT. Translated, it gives CASSQDVRGGNTIYF.

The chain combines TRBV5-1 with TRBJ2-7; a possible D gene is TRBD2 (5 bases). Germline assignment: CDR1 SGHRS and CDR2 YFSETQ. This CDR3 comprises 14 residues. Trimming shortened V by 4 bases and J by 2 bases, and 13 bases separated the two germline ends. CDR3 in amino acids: CASSVWTPTYEQYF. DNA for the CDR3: TGCGCCAGCAGCGTCTGGACTCCAACCTACGAGCAGTACTTC.

CDR3 in amino acids: CATSKGTVSTDTQYF. The CDR3 nucleotides are TGTGCCACCAGCAAAGGGACGGTGAGCACAGATACGCAGTATTTT. The rearrangement joins TRBV15 to TRBJ2-3, with D perhaps assigned TRBD1 or TRBD2 (5 bases each). The V gene lost 4 bases and the J gene lost 0 bases, with 11 bases spanning the gap. The germline gives CDR1 LNHNV, CDR2 YYDKDF (reference sequence). The CDR3 runs 15 residues.

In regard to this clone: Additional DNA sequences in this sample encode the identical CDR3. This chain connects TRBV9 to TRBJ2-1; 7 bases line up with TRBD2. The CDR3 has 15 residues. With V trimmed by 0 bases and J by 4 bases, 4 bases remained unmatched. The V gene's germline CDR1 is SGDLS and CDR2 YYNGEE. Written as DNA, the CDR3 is TGTGCCAGCAGCGTAGGTCTAGCGGAATACAATGAGCAGTTCTTC. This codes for CASSVGLAEYNEQFF.

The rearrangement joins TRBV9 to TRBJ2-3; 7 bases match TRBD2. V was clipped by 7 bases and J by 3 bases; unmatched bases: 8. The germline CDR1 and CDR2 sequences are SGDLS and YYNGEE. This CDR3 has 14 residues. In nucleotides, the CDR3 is TGTGCCAGCCGGCGGGAGTGGGGGACAGATACGCAGTATTTT. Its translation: CASRREWGTDTQYF.

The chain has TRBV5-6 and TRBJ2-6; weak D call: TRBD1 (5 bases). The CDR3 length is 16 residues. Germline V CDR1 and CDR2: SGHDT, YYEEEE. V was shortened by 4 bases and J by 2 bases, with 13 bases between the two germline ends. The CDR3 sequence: CASSLGVGPGANVLTF. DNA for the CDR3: TGTGCCAGCAGCCTTGGAGTGGGGCCTGGGGCCAACGTCCTGACTTTC.

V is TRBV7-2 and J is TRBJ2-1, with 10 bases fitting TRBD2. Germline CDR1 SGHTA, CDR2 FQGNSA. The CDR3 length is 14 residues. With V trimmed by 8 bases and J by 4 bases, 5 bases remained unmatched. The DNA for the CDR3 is TGTGCCAGCCGTAAGCGGGAGGGATACAATGAGCAGTTCTTC. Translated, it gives CASRKREGYNEQFF.

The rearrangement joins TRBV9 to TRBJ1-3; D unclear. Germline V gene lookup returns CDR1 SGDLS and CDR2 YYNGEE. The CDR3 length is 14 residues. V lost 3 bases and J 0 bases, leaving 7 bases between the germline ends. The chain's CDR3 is CASSGVISGNTIYF. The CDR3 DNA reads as TGTGCCAGCAGCGGCGTTATCTCTGGAAACACCATATATTTT.

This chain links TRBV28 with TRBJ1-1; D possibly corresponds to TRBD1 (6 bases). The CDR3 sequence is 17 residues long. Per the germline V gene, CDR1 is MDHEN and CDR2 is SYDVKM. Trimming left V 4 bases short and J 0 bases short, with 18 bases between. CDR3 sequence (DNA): TGTGCCAGCAGTTGGCGGGGGCAAATCCGGATGAACACTGAAGCTTTCTTT. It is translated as CASSWRGQIRMNTEAFF.

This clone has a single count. The CDR3 loop reads CASSYSTRIWGEQYF. CDR3 coding DNA: TGTGCCAGCAGTTACTCGACCCGGATTTGGGGCGAGCAGTACTTC. The gene calls are TRBV6-5 and TRBJ2-7, with D hard to call. The CDR3 consists of 15 residues. Germline V CDR1 and CDR2: MNHEY, SVGAGI. Between the trimmed V and J ends, which lost 0 bases and 6 bases, there was a span of 15 bases.

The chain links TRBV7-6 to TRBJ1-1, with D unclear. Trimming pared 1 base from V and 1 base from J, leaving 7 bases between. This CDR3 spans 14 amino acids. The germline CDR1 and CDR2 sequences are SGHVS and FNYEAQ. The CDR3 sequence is CASSLGGENTEAFF. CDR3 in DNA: TGTGCCAGCAGCTTAGGAGGTGAGAACACTGAAGCTTTCTTT.

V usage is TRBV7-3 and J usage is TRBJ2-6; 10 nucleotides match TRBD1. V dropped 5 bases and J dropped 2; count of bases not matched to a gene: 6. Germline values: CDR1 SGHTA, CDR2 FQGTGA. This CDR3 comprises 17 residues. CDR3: CASSNQTGGPGANVLTF. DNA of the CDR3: TGTGCCAGCAGCAACCAGACAGGGGGCCCTGGGGCCAACGTCCTGACTTTC.

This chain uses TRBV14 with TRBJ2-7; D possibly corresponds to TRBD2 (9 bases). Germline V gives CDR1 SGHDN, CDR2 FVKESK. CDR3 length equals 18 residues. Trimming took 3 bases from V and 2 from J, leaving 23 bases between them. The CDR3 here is CASSQGTGLGLAAYEQYF. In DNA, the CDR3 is TGTGCCAGCAGCCAGGGGACAGGTTTGGGACTAGCCGCCTACGAGCAGTACTTC. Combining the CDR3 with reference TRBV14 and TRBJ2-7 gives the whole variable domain EAGVTQFPSHSVIEKGQTVTLRCDPISGHDNLYWYRRVMGKEIKFLLHFVKESKQDESGMPNNRFLAERTGGTYSTLKVQPAELEDSGVYFCASSQGTGLGLAAYEQYFGPGTRLTVT.

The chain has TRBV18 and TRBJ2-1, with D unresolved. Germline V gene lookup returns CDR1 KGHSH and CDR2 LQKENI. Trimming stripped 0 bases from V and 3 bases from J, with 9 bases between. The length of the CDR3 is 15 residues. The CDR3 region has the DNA TGTGCCAGCTCACCACCAGGGCAGCTCTACAATGAGCAGTTCTTC. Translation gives CASSPPGQLYNEQFF.

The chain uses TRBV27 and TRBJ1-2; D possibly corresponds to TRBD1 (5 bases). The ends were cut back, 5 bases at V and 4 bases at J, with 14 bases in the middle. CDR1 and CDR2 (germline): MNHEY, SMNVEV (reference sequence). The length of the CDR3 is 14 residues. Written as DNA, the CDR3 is TGTGCCAGCAGTGCGGGACCAAAAGTCTATGGCTACACCTTC. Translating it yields CASSAGPKVYGYTF.

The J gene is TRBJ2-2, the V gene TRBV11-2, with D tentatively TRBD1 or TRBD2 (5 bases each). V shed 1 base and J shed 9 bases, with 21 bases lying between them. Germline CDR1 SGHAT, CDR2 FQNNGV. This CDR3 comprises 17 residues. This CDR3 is CASSLAVGQGVGRELFF. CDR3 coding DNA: TGTGCCAGCAGCTTAGCGGTGGGTCAGGGAGTAGGCCGGGAGCTGTTTTTT.

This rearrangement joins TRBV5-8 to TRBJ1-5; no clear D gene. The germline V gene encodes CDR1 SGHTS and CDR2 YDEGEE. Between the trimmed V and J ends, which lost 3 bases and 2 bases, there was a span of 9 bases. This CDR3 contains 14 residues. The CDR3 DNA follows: TGTGCCAGCAGCTGGGGTAGCCGCAATCAGCCCCAGCATTTT. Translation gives CASSWGSRNQPQHF.

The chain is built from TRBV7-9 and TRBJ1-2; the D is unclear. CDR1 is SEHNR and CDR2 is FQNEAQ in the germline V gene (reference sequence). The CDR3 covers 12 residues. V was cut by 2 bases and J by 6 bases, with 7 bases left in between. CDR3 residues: CASSLKGNGYTF. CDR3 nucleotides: TGTGCCAGCAGCTTAAAGGGAAATGGCTACACCTTC.

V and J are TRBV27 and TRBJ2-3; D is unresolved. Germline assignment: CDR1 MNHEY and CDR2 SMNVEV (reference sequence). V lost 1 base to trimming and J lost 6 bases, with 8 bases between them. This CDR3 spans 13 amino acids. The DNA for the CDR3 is TGTGCCAGCAGTTTATACGGGCCGGATACGCAGTATTTT. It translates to CASSLYGPDTQYF.

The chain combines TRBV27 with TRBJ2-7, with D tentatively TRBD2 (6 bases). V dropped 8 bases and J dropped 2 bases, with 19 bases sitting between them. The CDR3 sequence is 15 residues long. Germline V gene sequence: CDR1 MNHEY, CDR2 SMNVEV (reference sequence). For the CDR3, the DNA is TGTGCCAGCTTACCCAACGGGGGTCTAACCTACGAGCAGTACTTC. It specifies CASLPNGGLTYEQYF.

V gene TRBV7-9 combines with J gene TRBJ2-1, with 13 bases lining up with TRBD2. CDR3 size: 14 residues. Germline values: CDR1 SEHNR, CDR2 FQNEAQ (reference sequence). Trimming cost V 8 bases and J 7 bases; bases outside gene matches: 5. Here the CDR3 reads CASRLAGGINEQFF. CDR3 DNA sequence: TGTGCCAGCCGACTAGCGGGAGGCATTAATGAGCAGTTCTTC.

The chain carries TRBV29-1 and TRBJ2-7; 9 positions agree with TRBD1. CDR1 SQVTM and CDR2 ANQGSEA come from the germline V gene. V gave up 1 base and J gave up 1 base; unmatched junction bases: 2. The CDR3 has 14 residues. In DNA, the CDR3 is TGCAGCGTTGAAGGGACAGGGGCTTCCTACGAGCAGTACTTC. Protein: CSVEGTGASYEQYF.

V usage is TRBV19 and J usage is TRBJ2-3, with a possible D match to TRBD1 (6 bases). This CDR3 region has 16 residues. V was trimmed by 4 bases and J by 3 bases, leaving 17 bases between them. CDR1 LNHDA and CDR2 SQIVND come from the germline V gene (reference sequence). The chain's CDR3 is CASSNLTGWGTDTQYF. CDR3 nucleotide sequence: TGTGCCAGTAGTAACTTAACAGGGTGGGGGACAGATACGCAGTATTTT.

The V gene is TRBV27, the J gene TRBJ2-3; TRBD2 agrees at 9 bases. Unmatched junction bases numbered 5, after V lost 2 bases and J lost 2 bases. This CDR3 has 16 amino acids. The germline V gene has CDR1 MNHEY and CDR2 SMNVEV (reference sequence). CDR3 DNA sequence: TGTGCCAGCAGTTTAAGGCTAGCGGGGCCCACAGATACGCAGTATTTT. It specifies CASSLRLAGPTDTQYF.

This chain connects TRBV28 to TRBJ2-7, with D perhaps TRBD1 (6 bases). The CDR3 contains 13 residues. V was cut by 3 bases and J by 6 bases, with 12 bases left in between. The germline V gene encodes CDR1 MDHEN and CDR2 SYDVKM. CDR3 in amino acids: CASSFSQGTEQYF. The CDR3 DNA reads TGTGCCAGCAGTTTTTCCCAGGGGACCGAGCAGTACTTC. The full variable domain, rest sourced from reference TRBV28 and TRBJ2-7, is DVKVTQSSRYLVKRTGEKVFLECVQDMDHENMFWYRQDPGLGLRLIYFSYDVKMKEKGDIPEGYSVSREKKERFSLILESASTNQTSMYLCASSFSQGTEQYFGPGTRLTVT.

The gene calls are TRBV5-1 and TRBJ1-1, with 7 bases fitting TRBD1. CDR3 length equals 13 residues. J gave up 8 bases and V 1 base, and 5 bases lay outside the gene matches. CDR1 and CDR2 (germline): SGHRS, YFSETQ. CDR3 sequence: CASSLSGQVEAFF. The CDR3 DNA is TGCGCCAGCAGCTTGTCTGGACAGGTAGAAGCTTTCTTT.

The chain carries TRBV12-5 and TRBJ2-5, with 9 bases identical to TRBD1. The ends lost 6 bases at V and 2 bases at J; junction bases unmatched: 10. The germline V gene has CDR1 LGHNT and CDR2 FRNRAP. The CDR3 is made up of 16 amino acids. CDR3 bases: TGTGCTAGTGGCCTGGGACAGGGAGATTGGCAAGAGACCCAGTACTTC. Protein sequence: CASGLGQGDWQETQYF.